The sequence of this T cell receptor beta chain was determined in a study of CD8+ T cells in alopecia areata. Treatment here: oral pan-JAK inhibitor, 5-10 mg twice daily. RNA was extracted and reverse transcribed into cDNA as the sequencing template. Produced via immunoSEQ multiplex PCR; TCRdb's table is partial and in-frame only. The sample carries hundreds of thousands of clones, about 62% recorded once. V was pared by 6 bases and J by 1 base, with 6 bases of the junction left unmatched. The length of the CDR3 is 16 residues. The germline gives CDR1 SNHLY, CDR2 FYNNEI. This TCR was recovered from a human donor with alopecia areata. The sequencing here drew on CD4+ T cells sorted from blood, taken at week 24, from a patient treated with tofacitinib. The rearrangement uses TRBV2 and TRBJ2-2; 9 bases agree with TRBD1. In nucleotides, the CDR3 is TGTGCCAGCAGCGGGACAGGGCTGGGGAACACCGGGGAGCTGTTTTTT. It specifies CASSGTGLGNTGELFF.